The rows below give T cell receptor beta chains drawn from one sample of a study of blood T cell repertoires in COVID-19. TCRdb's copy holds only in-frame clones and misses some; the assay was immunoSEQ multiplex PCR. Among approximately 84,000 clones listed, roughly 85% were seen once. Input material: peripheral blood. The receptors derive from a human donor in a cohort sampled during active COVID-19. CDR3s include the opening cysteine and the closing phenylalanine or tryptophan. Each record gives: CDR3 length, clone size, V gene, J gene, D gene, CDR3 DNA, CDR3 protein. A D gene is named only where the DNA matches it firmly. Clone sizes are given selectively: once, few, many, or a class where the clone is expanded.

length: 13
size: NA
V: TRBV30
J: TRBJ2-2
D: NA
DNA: TGTGCCTGGAGTGAATTGAGCACCGGGGAGCTGTTTTTT
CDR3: CAWSELSTGELFF

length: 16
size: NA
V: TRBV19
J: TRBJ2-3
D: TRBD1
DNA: TGTGCCAGTAGTACCAACAGGGGGACGGGCACAGATACGCAGTATTTT
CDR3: CASSTNRGTGTDTQYF

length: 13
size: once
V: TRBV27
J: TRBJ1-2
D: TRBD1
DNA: TGTGCCAGCAGTCCCAGGGGGACCTATCGCTACACCTTC
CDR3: CASSPRGTYRYTF

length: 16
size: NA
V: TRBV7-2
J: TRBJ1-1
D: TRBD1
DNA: TGTGCCAGCAGCTTTCGTTCTGGGACAGAGAACACTGAAGCTTTCTTT
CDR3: CASSFRSGTENTEAFF

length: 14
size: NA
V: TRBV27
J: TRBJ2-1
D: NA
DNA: TGTGCCAGCAGTTTATCGGCAGGCTACAATGAGCAGTTCTTC
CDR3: CASSLSAGYNEQFF

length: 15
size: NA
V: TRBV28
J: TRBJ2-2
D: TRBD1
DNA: TGTGCCAGCAGCGACAGGGACGCGAACACCGGGGAGCTGTTTTTT
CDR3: CASSDRDANTGELFF

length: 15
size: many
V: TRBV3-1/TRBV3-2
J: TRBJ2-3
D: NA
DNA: TGTGCCAGCAGCCAAGACGACATAGGGGCAGATACGCAGTATTTT
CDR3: CASSQDDIGADTQYF

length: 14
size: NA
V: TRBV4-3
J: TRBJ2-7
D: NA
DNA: TGCGCCAGCAGCCAAGGGACGGCGGGCCGCGAGCAGTACTTC
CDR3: CASSQGTAGREQYF

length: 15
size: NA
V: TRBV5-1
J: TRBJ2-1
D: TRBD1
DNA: TGCGCCAGCAGGCCTGACAGGGGCGAATACAATGAGCAGTTCTTC
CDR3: CASRPDRGEYNEQFF

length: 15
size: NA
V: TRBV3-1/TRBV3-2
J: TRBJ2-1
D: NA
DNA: TGTGCCAGCAGCCACGGACTCGCCGCCCGGGCAAAACGATTCTTC
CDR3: CASSHGLAARAKRFF

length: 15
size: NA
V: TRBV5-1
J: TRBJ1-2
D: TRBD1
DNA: TGCGCCAGCAGCTTGGCGGCCGGACAGGAGAATGGCTACACCTTC
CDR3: CASSLAAGQENGYTF

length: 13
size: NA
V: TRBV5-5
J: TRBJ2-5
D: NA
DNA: TGTGCCAGCAGATTCGGGATGGGGGAGACCCAGTACTTC
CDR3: CASRFGMGETQYF

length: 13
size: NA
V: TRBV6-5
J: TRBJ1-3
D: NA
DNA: TGTGCCAGCAGAGACAACGCGAGAAACACCATATATTTT
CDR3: CASRDNARNTIYF

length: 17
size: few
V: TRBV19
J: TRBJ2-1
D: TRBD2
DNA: TGTGCCAGTAGTACTTCTCCTAGCGGGGGGATCTACAATGAGCAGTTCTTC
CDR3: CASSTSPSGGIYNEQFF

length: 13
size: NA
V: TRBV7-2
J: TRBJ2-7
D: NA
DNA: TGTGCCAGCAGCTTACCTTCAGTGTACGAGCAGTACTTC
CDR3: CASSLPSVYEQYF

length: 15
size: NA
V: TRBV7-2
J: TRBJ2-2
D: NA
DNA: TGTGCCAGCAGCTTAATCCTAGCTGGCACCGGGGAGCTGTTTTTT
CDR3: CASSLILAGTGELFF

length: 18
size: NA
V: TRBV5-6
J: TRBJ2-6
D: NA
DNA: TGTGCCAGCAGCTCGCTTACCGGACAGTCCTCTGGGGCCAACGTCCTGACTTTC
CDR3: CASSSLTGQSSGANVLTF

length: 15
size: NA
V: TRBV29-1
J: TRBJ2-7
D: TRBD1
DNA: TGCAGCGTTGACAGCTCGGGACAGGGGCTCCACGAGCAGTACTTC
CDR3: CSVDSSGQGLHEQYF

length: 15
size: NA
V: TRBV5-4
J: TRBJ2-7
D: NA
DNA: TGTGCCAGCAGCCCGGCCGGGACACACCTCTACGAGCAGTACTTC
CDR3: CASSPAGTHLYEQYF

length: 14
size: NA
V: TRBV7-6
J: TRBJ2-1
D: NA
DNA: TGTGCCAGCAGCACACCACTATACTACAATGAGCAGTTCTTC
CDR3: CASSTPLYYNEQFF

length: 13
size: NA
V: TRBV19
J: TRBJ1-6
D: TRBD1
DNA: TGTGCCAGCGGGACAGGGGGCAATTCACCCCTCCACTTT
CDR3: CASGTGGNSPLHF

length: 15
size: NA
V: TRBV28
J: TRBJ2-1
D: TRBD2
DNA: TGTGCCAGCAGGCCGACTAGCGGGAGTGCCAATGAGCAGTTCTTC
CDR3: CASRPTSGSANEQFF

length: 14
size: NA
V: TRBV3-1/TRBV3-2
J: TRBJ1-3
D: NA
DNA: TGTGCCAGCAGTCTTCAGGGGTCTGGAAACACCATATATTTT
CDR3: CASSLQGSGNTIYF

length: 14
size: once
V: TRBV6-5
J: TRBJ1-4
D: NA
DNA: TGTGCCAGCAGCTTGGGACTGACTAATGAAAAACTGTTTTTT
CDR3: CASSLGLTNEKLFF